This T cell receptor (beta chain) was observed in a study of cytomegalovirus exposure and HLA in healthy donors. Background on the study: Researchers found that about 84% of 398 genotyped donors fell within the Caucasian-associated ancestry cluster.

Overall study findings and caveats: Presence/absence analyses assumed roughly uniform sequencing depth across donors. Some TCR beta chains (about 170 of them) were listed as cytomegalovirus-associated. The analysis excluded some indistinguishable V segments, including TRBV6-2 and TRBV6-3.

Amplification used 60 Vbeta primers and 13 Jbeta primers. Method: immunoSEQ multiplex PCR; TCRdb's copy keeps in-frame clones and lacks some. The table lists some 120,000 clones, roughly 82% of them singletons. Trimming cost V 0 bases and J 4 bases, with 8 bases left between them. Germline-derived CDR1 and CDR2 are SGHRS and YFSETQ. The CDR3 spans 13 residues. A note on this clone: Its cognate antigen is unknown.

The chain joins TRBV5-1 to TRBJ2-7; D gene uncertain. Sequenced input: PBMCs. This receptor was obtained from a male donor in good health and CMV-seropositive. The CDR3 protein is CASSLAPLYEQYF. CDR3 nucleotides: TGCGCCAGCAGCTTGGCCCCCCTATACGAGCAGTACTTC.